This T cell receptor (beta chain) was identified in a study of shared clonotypes between healthy human individuals. Across the study: For every donor, three CD4 naive, three CD4 memory, two CD8 naive and one CD8 memory plates were used.

The count of this clone is one. Recent acute infections and vaccinations were absent in the healthy HIV-negative adult donors. Profiling relied on immunoSEQ multiplex PCR, and the TCRdb table lists in-frame clones only, not all of them. Here the sample spans under 1,900,000 clones, about 98.5% being singletons. This CDR3 is 15 amino acids long. With 7 bases clipped from V and 2 bases from J, the junction kept 7 bases outside the gene matches. Germline V gives CDR1 MDHEN, CDR2 SYDVKM. This TCR was sampled from a man in his thirties or forties in good health. This chain uses TRBV28 with TRBJ2-7, with 11 bases lining up with TRBD2. The sample was naive CD4+ T cells sorted from blood. Indicated subset: CD45RA+ positively selected. The CDR3 region has the DNA TGTGCCAGCATACCCGGGACTAGCGGAACCTACGAGCAGTACTTC. This encodes CASIPGTSGTYEQYF. The full variable domain, its missing parts supplied by reference TRBV28 and TRBJ2-7, is DVKVTQSSRYLVKRTGEKVFLECVQDMDHENMFWYRQDPGLGLRLIYFSYDVKMKEKGDIPEGYSVSREKKERFSLILESASTNQTSMYLCASIPGTSGTYEQYFGPGTRLTVT.